The sequence of this T cell receptor beta chain was determined in a study of cytomegalovirus exposure and HLA in healthy donors (dated by TCRdb to the late 2010s). At the level of the whole study: According to a later analysis, the 120 or so validation repertoires were produced on the same platform as the approximately 690 repertoires of the first cohort. The study was designed to test whether signatures of past pathogen exposure could be identified by cataloging public T cell receptors. Besides the first cohort of 666 subjects, a separate validation cohort made up of 90 to 150 different subjects was used. The study combined high-throughput TCR immunosequencing, statistical association of individual TCRs with disease status, and machine learning to predict cytomegalovirus infection status.

Library preparation employed the immunoSEQ multiplex PCR assay. Per the source publication's procedure: A statistical classification framework was built for diagnosing cytomegalovirus status from the catalog of TCR beta chain sequences. TCRdb mirrors the immuneACCESS table, restricted to in-frame sequences. Some clones are absent from its copies; in checked studies, under half trace to an unresolved V gene, and the reason for the others is unknown. V and J calls and clone size follow that table, whereas D and trimming were derived from the DNA. This sample gives a few hundred thousand clones in total; approximately 80% of them show up just once. The ten largest account for around an eighth of the sample. Concerning this clone: It lacks a known antigen. Qualities for individual bases were not recorded, and no much larger clone is one base off.

CDR3 length: 15 amino acids, cysteine to phenylalanine. The read is trimmed to its CDR3 DNA, 45 bases read in frame from base 1. Between the V and J ends, shortened by 0 bases and 2 bases respectively, the junction contains 12 bases. From the germline V gene, CDR1 is SGHDT and CDR2 is YYEEEE. The study at large found these results: Most TCR sequences were seen in very few donors, while some public TCRs were found in many individuals. In both the original and validation cohorts, the classifier was reported to diagnose cytomegalovirus status with high specificity and sensitivity. The validation cohort had no HLA typing available for a later analysis, so co-occurrence within that cohort was assessed over all 120 repertoires. The study listed 164 TCR beta chains as associated with cytomegalovirus. A few of the identified cytomegalovirus-associated TCR beta chains were confirmed in vitro to be specific for cytomegalovirus antigens. It was suggested by the authors that the approach could potentially be generalized to other disease states and immunological phenotypes. Of the cluster scores, roughly 93% were above 0 in a later analysis, which found that TCRs clustered in the first cohort also tended to co-occur in the 120 or so validation repertoires.

Donors formed part of the validation cohort, which comprised over a hundred subjects and was distinct from the first cohort of 666 subjects. Sequenced sample: PBMCs. The sequence came from a woman between 25 and 40 years old in good health and CMV-seropositive. The chain was built from TRBV5-6 and TRBJ2-7, and possibly TRBD1, on 6 matching bases. The sequenced DNA: TGTGCCAGCAGCTTGGCAGGGGCATGGACCTACGAGCAGTACTTC. Translated, this gives CASSLAGAWTYEQYF.